Listed here are 4 T cell receptor beta chains from one sample, sequenced in a study of blood T cell repertoires in COVID-19. Assay used: immunoSEQ multiplex PCR; TCRdb lists only in-frame clones, some missing. The sample has 150,000 or so clones, approximately 92% seen once. The sequencing sample was made of peripheral blood. The receptors stem from a man aged 25 to 40 with COVID-19, enrolled during active disease.

Here the CDR3 DNA reads TGTGCCAGCAGCCCGCGGACTAGTTCTGACGAGCAGTACTTC. Translation: CASSPRTSSDEQYF. This chain links TRBV7-2 with TRBJ2-7, with TRBD2 matching 7 bases. After removal of 5 bases from V and 5 bases from J, the junction contained 9 bases not matched to a gene. Germline-derived CDR1 and CDR2 are SGHTA and FQGNSA. The CDR3 totals 14 residues.

The rearrangement joins TRBV19 to TRBJ1-6, with D unclear. This CDR3 contains 13 residues. In germline, CDR1 is LNHDA, CDR2 SQIVND (reference sequence). Trimming removed 7 bases from V and 7 bases from J, with 11 bases in between. The CDR3 protein is CASKAGVNSPLHF. CDR3 in DNA: TGTGCCAGTAAGGCGGGTGTCAATTCACCCCTCCACTTT. Full variable domain (rest looked up from reference TRBV19 and TRBJ1-6): DGGITQSPKYLFRKEGQNVTLSCEQNLNHDAMYWYRQDPGQGLRLIYYSQIVNDFQKGDIAEGYSVSREKKESFPLTVTSAQKNPTAFYLCASKAGVNSPLHFGNGTRLTVT.

CDR3 sequence reads: CASSEEGGRTEAFF. CDR3 DNA sequence: TGTGCCAGCAGTGAAGAAGGAGGAAGGACTGAAGCTTTCTTT. The J gene is TRBJ1-1, the V gene TRBV25-1; unclear D gene. V gave up 2 bases and J gave up 5 bases, with 12 bases separating them. The length of the CDR3 is 14 residues. Germline assignment: CDR1 MGHDK and CDR2 SYGVNS.

The chain recombines TRBV20-1 with TRBJ2-3, with TRBD2 as a possible D gene (6 bases). Germline-derived CDR1 and CDR2 are DFQATT and SNEGSKA (reference sequence). V gave up 3 bases and J gave up 4 bases, with 14 bases separating them. The CDR3 extends over 14 amino acids. CDR3 coding DNA: TGCAGTGCTAGTCGCGGGACTTCCTCAGATACGCAGTATTTT. Translated, it gives CSASRGTSSDTQYF.